Each of the 2 T cell receptor beta chains below was sequenced from the same sample in a study of blood T cell repertoires in COVID-19. TCRdb's table, derived via immunoSEQ multiplex PCR, lists solely in-frame clones and lacks some. The profile shows 25,000 to 30,000 clones, about 80% of them singletons. What was sequenced was peripheral blood. Every receptor here comes from an elderly woman with acute or convalescent COVID-19.

The chain combines TRBV12-3 or TRBV12-4 with TRBJ1-2; TRBD1 matches at 7 bases. Trimming cost V 6 bases and J 4 bases; bases outside gene matches: 2. The CDR3 contains 12 residues. The CDR3 region has the DNA TGTGCCAGCAGCGACAGGGTCTATGGCTACACCTTC. Residues: CASSDRVYGYTF.

V gene TRBV6-1 combines with J gene TRBJ1-2; 8 bases are a match to TRBD1. The CDR3 has 18 amino acids. Per the germline V gene, CDR1 is MNHNS and CDR2 is SASEGT. Trimming cost V 2 bases and J 2 bases; bases outside gene matches: 13. The CDR3 loop is CASSELIGGQASNYGYTF. DNA of the CDR3: TGTGCCAGCAGTGAATTAATTGGGGGACAGGCCTCCAACTATGGCTACACCTTC.